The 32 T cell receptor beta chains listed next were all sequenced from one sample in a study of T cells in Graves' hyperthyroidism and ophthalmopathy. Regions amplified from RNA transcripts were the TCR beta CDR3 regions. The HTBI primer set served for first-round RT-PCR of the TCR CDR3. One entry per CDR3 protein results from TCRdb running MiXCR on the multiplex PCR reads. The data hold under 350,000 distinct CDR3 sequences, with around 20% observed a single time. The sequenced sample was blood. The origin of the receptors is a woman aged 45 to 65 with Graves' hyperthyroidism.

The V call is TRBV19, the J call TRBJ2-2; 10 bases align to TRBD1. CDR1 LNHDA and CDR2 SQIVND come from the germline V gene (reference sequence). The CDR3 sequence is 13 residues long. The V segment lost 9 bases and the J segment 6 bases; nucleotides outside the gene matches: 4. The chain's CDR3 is CASAGQGAGELFF. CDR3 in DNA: TGTGCCAGCGCTGGACAGGGGGCCGGGGAGCTGTTTTTT.

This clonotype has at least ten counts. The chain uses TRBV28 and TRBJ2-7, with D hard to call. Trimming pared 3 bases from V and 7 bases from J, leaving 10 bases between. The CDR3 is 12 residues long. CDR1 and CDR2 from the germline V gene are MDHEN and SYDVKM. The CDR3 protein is CASSLSALEQYF. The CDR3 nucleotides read TGTGCCAGCAGTTTGTCCGCCTTGGAGCAGTACTTC.

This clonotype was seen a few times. The CDR3 sequence is CATSDLPASGISGEQFF. In DNA form, the CDR3 reads TGTGCCACCAGTGATTTGCCGGCTAGCGGGATTTCGGGGGAGCAGTTCTTC. V is TRBV24-1 and J is TRBJ2-1, with 9 bases lining up with TRBD2. Germline V gives CDR1 KGHDR, CDR2 SFDVKD. Trimming cost V 0 bases and J 10 bases; bases outside gene matches: 12. The CDR3 is 17 residues long.

CDR3 region: CASSLALQNNSPLHF. In DNA form, the CDR3 reads TGCGCCAGCAGCTTGGCCCTTCAGAATAATTCACCCCTCCACTTT. V is TRBV5-1 and J is TRBJ1-6; D is undetermined. CDR3 length: 15 residues. The V gene lost 0 bases and the J gene lost 5 bases, with 9 bases spanning the gap. From germline, CDR1 is SGHRS and CDR2 YFSETQ.

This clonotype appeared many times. The CDR3 DNA sequence: TGTGCCAGCAGTGAACACAGGGAGTCAGGGCAGCCCCAGCATTTT. Translated: CASSEHRESGQPQHF. The V and J genes are TRBV28 and TRBJ1-5; D might be TRBD1 (6 bases). CDR3 length: 15 residues. From germline, CDR1 is MDHEN and CDR2 SYDVKM. Between the trimmed V and J ends, which lost 5 bases and 7 bases, there was a span of 18 bases.

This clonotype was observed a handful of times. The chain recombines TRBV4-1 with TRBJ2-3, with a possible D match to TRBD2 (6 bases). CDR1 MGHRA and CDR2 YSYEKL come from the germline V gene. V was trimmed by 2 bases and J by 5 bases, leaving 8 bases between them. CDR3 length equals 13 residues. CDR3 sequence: CASSQLGLDTQYF. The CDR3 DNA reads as TGCGCCAGCAGCCAATTGGGACTAGATACGCAGTATTTT.

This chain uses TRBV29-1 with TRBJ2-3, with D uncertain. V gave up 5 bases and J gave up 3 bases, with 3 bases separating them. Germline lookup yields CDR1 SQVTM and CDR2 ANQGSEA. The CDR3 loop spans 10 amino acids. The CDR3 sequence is CSVWTDTQYF. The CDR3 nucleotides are TGCAGCGTTTGGACAGATACGCAGTATTTT.

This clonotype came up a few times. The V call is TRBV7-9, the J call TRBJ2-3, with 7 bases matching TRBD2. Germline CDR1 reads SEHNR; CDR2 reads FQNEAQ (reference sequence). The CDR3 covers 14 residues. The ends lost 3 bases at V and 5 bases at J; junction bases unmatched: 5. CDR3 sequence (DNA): TGTGCCAGCAGCTTGGCTAGCGGTGGAGATACGCAGTATTTT. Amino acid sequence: CASSLASGGDTQYF.

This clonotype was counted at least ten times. The CDR3 region is CASSELGGPAEAFF. As DNA, the CDR3 is TGTGCCAGCAGTGAGCTGGGGGGGCCGGCTGAAGCTTTCTTT. This chain links TRBV6-1 with TRBJ1-1, with D perhaps matching TRBD1 (6 bases). CDR1 MNHNS and CDR2 SASEGT come from the germline V gene. V lost 3 bases and J lost 6, with 14 bases in between. CDR3 size: 14 residues.

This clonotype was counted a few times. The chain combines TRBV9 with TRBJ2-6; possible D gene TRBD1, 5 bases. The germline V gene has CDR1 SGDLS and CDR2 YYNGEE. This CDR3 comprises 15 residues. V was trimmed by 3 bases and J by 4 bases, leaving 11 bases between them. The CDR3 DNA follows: TGTGCCAGCAGCGCCCCCAGGGTAGGGGCCAACGTCCTGACTTTC. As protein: CASSAPRVGANVLTF.

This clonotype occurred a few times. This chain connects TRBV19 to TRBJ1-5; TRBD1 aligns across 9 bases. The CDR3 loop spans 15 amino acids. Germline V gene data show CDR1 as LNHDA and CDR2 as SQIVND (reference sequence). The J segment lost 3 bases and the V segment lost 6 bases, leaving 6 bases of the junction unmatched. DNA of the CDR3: TGTGCCAGTAGCCCGACAGGGGGAGACAATCAGCCCCAGCATTTT. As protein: CASSPTGGDNQPQHF.

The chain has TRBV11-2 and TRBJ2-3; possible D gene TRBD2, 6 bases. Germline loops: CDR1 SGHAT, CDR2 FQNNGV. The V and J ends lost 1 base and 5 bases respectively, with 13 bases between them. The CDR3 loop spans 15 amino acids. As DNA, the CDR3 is TGTGCCAGCAGCTTAGCGGGAGTCGGTGGAGATACGCAGTATTTT. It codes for CASSLAGVGGDTQYF.

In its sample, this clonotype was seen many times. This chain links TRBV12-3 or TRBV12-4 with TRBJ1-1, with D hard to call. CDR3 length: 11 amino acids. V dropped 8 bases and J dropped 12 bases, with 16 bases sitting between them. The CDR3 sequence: CASSSKGLPFF. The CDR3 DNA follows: TGTGCCAGCTCCTCGAAGGGTTTGCCTTTCTTT.

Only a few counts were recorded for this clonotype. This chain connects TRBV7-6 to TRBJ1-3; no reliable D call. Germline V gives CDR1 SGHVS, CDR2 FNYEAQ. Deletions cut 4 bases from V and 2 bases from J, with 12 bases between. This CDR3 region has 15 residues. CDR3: CASSSQEGAGNTIYF. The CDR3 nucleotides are TGTGCCAGCAGCTCTCAAGAGGGCGCTGGAAACACCATATATTTT.

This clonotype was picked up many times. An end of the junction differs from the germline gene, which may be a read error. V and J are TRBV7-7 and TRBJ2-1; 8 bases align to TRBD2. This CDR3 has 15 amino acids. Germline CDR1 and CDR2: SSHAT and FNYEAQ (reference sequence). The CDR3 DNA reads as TGTGCTAGCAGCTTAGGGAGCGGGAGTGGCAATGAGCAGTTCTTC. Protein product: CASSLGSGSGNEQFF.

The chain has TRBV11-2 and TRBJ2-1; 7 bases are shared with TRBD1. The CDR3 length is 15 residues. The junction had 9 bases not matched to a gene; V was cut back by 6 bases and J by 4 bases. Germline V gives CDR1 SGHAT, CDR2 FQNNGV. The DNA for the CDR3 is TGTGCCAGCAGAGGGACCGACAGGGCTTACAATGAGCAGTTCTTC. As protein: CASRGTDRAYNEQFF.

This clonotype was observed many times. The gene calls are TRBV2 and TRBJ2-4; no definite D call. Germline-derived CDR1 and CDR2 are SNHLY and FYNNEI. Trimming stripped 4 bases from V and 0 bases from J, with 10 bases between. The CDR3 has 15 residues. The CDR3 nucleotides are TGTGCCAGCAGTGGAGGCTACATAGCCAAAAACATTCAGTACTTC. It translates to CASSGGYIAKNIQYF.

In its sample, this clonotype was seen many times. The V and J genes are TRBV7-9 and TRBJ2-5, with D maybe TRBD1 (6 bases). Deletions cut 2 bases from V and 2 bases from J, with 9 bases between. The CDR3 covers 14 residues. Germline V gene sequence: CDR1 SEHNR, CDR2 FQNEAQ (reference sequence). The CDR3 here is CASSLLGQQETQYF. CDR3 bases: TGTGCCAGCAGCTTATTAGGACAGCAAGAGACCCAGTACTTC.

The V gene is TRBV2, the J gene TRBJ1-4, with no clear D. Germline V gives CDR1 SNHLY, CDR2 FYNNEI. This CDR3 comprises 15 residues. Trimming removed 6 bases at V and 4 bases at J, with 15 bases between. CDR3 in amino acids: CASRVAAGYNEKLFF. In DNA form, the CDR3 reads TGTGCCAGCAGAGTGGCGGCAGGTTATAATGAAAAACTGTTTTTT.

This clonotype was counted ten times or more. DNA for the CDR3: TGTGCCAGCAGCCAAGAGCGGTTGGACAATGAGCAGTTCTTC. This codes for CASSQERLDNEQFF. The J gene is TRBJ2-1, the V gene TRBV4-2; D gene unclear. From germline, CDR1 is LGHNA and CDR2 YNFKEQ. Trimming took off 0 bases at V and 5 bases at J, with 8 bases between the two ends. The CDR3 is made up of 14 amino acids.

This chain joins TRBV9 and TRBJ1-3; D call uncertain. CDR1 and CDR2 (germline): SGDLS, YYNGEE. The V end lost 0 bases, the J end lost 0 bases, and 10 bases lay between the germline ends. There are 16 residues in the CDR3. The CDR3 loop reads CASSVEDVRSGNTIYF. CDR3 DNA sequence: TGTGCCAGCAGCGTAGAAGATGTGCGCTCTGGAAACACCATATATTTT. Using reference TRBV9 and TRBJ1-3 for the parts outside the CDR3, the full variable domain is DSGVTQTPKHLITATGQRVTLRCSPRSGDLSVYWYQQSLDQGLQFLIQYYNGEERAKGNILERFSAQQFPDLHSELNLSSLELGDSALYFCASSVEDVRSGNTIYFGEGSWLTVV.

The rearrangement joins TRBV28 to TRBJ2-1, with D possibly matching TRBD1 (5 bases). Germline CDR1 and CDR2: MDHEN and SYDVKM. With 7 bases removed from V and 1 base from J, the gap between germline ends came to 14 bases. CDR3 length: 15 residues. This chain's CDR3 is CASMTTDFSYNEQFF. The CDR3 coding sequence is TGTGCCAGCATGACGACAGATTTTTCCTACAATGAGCAGTTCTTC.

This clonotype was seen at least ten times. CDR3 DNA sequence: TGTGCCTGGGGGCTGTTCGAGACAGGGAAAACTGAAGCTTTCTTT. Translation: CAWGLFETGKTEAFF. The chain joins TRBV30 to TRBJ1-1; 7 bases fit TRBD1. The V and J ends lost 5 bases and 5 bases, in that order; junction bases with no gene match: 14. The germline CDR1 and CDR2 sequences are GTSNPN and SVGIG (reference sequence). This CDR3 is built from 15 residues.

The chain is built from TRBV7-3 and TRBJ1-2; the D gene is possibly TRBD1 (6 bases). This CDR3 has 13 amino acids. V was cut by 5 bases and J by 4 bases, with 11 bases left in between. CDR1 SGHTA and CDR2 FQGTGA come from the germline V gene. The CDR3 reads CASSLKQGYGYTF. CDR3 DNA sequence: TGTGCCAGCAGCCTGAAACAGGGCTATGGCTACACCTTC.

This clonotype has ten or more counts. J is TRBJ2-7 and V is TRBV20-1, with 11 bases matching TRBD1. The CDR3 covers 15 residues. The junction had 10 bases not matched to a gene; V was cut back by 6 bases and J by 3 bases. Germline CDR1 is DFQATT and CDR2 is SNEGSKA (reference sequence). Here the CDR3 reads CSAPYPGTGGYEQYF. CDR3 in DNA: TGCAGTGCCCCGTACCCCGGGACAGGGGGCTACGAGCAGTACTTC.

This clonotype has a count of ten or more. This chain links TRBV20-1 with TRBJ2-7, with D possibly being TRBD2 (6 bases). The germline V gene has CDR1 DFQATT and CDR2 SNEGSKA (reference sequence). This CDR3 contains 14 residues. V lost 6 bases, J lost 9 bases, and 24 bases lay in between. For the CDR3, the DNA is TGCAGTGCCCCGGGGGTAGCGCCCGGAACGATGCAGTACTTC. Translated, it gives CSAPGVAPGTMQYF.

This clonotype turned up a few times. CDR3 protein: CASSLGPNNEQFF. In nucleotides, the CDR3 is TGTGCCAGCAGTCTCGGGCCCAACAATGAGCAGTTCTTC. V and J are TRBV6-1 and TRBJ2-1, with no clear D. This CDR3 has 13 residues. The V end lost 5 bases, the J end lost 5 bases, and 10 bases lay between the germline ends. CDR1 is MNHNS and CDR2 is SASEGT in the germline V gene.

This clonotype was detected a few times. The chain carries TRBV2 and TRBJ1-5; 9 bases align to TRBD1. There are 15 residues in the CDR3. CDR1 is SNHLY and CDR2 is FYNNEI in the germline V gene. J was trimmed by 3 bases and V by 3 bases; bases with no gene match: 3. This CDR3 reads CASSERTGVNQPQHF. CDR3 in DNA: TGTGCCAGCAGTGAGAGGACAGGGGTCAATCAGCCCCAGCATTTT.

The CDR3: CASSLSKGYEQYF. The DNA for the CDR3 is TGTGCCAGCAGCCTGAGTAAAGGCTACGAGCAGTACTTC. This chain joins TRBV7-9 and TRBJ2-7, with D unclear. V lost 5 bases to trimming and J lost 3 bases, with 11 bases between them. Germline CDR1 SEHNR, CDR2 FQNEAQ (reference sequence). This CDR3 comprises 13 residues.

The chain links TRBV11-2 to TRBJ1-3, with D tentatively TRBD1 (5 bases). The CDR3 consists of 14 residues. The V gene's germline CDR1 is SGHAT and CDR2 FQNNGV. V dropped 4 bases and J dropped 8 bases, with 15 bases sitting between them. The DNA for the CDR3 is TGTGCCAGCAGCTCGAGATGGGAAGGGGACACCATATATTTT. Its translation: CASSSRWEGDTIYF.

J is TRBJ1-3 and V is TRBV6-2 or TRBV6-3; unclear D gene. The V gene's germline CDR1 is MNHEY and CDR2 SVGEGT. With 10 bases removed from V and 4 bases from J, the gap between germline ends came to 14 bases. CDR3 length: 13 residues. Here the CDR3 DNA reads TGTGCCACCTCTATTACTCTGGGAAACACCATATATTTT. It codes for CATSITLGNTIYF.

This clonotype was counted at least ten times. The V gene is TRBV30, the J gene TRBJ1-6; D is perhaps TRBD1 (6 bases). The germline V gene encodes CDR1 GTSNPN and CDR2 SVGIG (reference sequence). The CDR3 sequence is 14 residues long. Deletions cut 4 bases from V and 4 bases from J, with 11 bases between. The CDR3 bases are TGTGCCTGGACAGGGGCGGGATATAATTCACCCCTCCACTTT. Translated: CAWTGAGYNSPLHF.